Shown below are 19 T cell receptor beta chains from a single sample sequenced in a study of blood T cell repertoires in COVID-19. Sequencing was performed with immunoSEQ multiplex PCR; in TCRdb, only in-frame clones are kept and a portion is missing. This table has some 50,000 clones, roughly 84% appearing once. The source material was peripheral blood. Receptors were obtained from a human donor in a cohort sampled during active COVID-19.

This clone was picked up a small number of times. V and J are TRBV7-3 and TRBJ1-6; D is uncertain. V was shortened by 1 base and J by 6 bases, with 7 bases between the two germline ends. Germline values: CDR1 SGHTA, CDR2 FQGTGA. The CDR3 runs to 14 residues. The CDR3 bases are TGTGCCAGCAGCTTAATGGGCAGTAATTCACCCCTCCACTTT. Amino acids: CASSLMGSNSPLHF.

The chain carries TRBV9 and TRBJ1-6; perhaps TRBD1 as D (5 bases). Germline-derived CDR1 and CDR2 are SGDLS and YYNGEE. The CDR3 has 14 amino acids. Trimming removed 1 base from V and 7 bases from J, with 9 bases in between. As DNA, the CDR3 is TGTGCCAGCAGCGTAAGGGGATCAAATTCACCCCTCCACTTT. Its translation: CASSVRGSNSPLHF.

V usage is TRBV18 and J usage is TRBJ1-4, with D possibly matching TRBD1 (6 bases). Germline CDR1 KGHSH, CDR2 LQKENI. The V and J ends lost 5 bases and 8 bases respectively, with 15 bases between them. This CDR3 comprises 14 residues. For the CDR3, the DNA is TGTGCCAGCTCAGCCTATCAGGGGTACGAAAAACTGTTTTTT. Translation gives CASSAYQGYEKLFF.

With regard to this clone: The junction departs from germline at one end; a sequencing error may be responsible. This chain joins TRBV13 and TRBJ2-7; possibly TRBD1 for D (6 bases). The germline gives CDR1 PRHDT, CDR2 FYEKMQ (reference sequence). The length of the CDR3 is 14 residues. The CDR3 region is CASTLRGSRYEQYF. The CDR3 DNA reads TGTGCCAGCACCTTAAGGGGGAGTCGGTACGAGCAGTACTTC.

J is TRBJ2-7 and V is TRBV18; tentative D call: TRBD2 (6 bases). Per the germline V gene, CDR1 is KGHSH and CDR2 is LQKENI. Trimming cost V 4 bases and J 1 base, with 11 bases left between them. The CDR3 has 14 amino acids. The CDR3 DNA sequence: TGTGCCAGCTCACAGGGACTGTCGTCCTACGAGCAGTACTTC. Amino acid sequence: CASSQGLSSYEQYF.

To note about this clone: This CDR3 is also generated by other DNA sequences in the sample. CDR3 sequence reads: CASRGTVTFGEKLFF. Written as DNA, the CDR3 is TGTGCCAGCAGAGGGACAGTCACTTTTGGGGAAAAACTGTTTTTT. J is TRBJ1-4 and V is TRBV2; TRBD1 aligns across 7 bases. Germline V gives CDR1 SNHLY, CDR2 FYNNEI. The CDR3 runs to 15 residues. J gave up 8 bases and V 6 bases, and 12 bases lay outside the gene matches.

The DNA of the CDR3 is TGTGCCTGGAGTGAGCCGCCCGGACGGGAGAACACTGAAGCTTTCTTT. Its protein product is CAWSEPPGRENTEAFF. The chain joins TRBV30 to TRBJ1-1; D not resolved. With 1 base removed from V and 1 base from J, the gap between germline ends came to 16 bases. The CDR3 extends over 16 amino acids. The germline V gene encodes CDR1 GTSNPN and CDR2 SVGIG (reference sequence).

The CDR3 loop is CASSRSSGSSYEQYF. The CDR3, as DNA: TGCGCCAGCAGCCGGTCTAGCGGGAGCTCCTACGAGCAGTACTTC. The chain is built from TRBV4-1 and TRBJ2-7; 10 nucleotides align to TRBD2. CDR3 length equals 15 residues. Germline assignment: CDR1 MGHRA and CDR2 YSYEKL. J gave up 0 bases and V 4 bases, and 3 bases lay outside the gene matches.

The chain employs TRBV3-1 (or the pseudogene TRBV3-2) and TRBJ1-6; no clear D gene. Germline V gene lookup returns CDR1 LGHDT and CDR2 YNNKEL (reference sequence). CDR3 length equals 14 residues. Trimming took off 4 bases at V and 7 bases at J, with 11 bases between the two ends. CDR3 amino acids: CASSPPGINSPLHF. CDR3 in DNA: TGTGCCAGCAGCCCCCCGGGGATCAATTCACCCCTCCACTTT.

V usage is TRBV6-1 and J usage is TRBJ1-2, with 8 nucleotides matching TRBD1. Germline lookup yields CDR1 MNHNS and CDR2 SASEGT. J was trimmed by 4 bases and V by 1 base; bases with no gene match: 5. The CDR3 spans 15 residues. CDR3 amino acids: CASSEVGDRRYGYTF. In nucleotides, the CDR3 is TGTGCCAGCAGTGAAGTGGGGGACAGGCGCTATGGCTACACCTTC.

The genes are TRBV19 and TRBJ2-1; 10 bases are shared with TRBD2. This CDR3 spans 13 amino acids. Germline V gene data show CDR1 as LNHDA and CDR2 as SQIVND (reference sequence). The ends lost 6 bases at V and 6 bases at J; junction bases unmatched: 2. The CDR3: CASRLAGSNEQFF. CDR3 DNA sequence: TGTGCCAGTAGACTAGCGGGATCCAATGAGCAGTTCTTC.

DNA of the CDR3: TGTGCCAGCTCCCGGACTAGCGTAAACAATGAGCAGTTCTTC. It specifies CASSRTSVNNEQFF. The chain uses TRBV2 and TRBJ2-1, with 9 bases identical to TRBD2. This CDR3 has 14 amino acids. CDR1 SNHLY and CDR2 FYNNEI come from the germline V gene. V shed 8 bases, J shed 5 bases, and the junction held 7 bases outside the gene matches.

The J gene is TRBJ1-1, the V gene TRBV30; D may be TRBD1 (5 bases). CDR1 is GTSNPN, CDR2 SVGIG, per germline (reference sequence). The CDR3 loop spans 13 amino acids. Trimming took 8 bases from V and 1 from J, leaving 14 bases between them. The CDR3 DNA is TGTGCCGGTACAGGCCCCGGGAACACTGAAGCTTTCTTT. This gives the protein CAGTGPGNTEAFF.

The V call is TRBV24-1, the J call TRBJ2-3; 8 bases agree with TRBD1. This CDR3 has 14 amino acids. The germline gives CDR1 KGHDR, CDR2 SFDVKD. The V segment lost 4 bases and the J segment 4 bases; nucleotides outside the gene matches: 3. The chain's CDR3 is CATSDRGRADTQYF. Written as DNA, the CDR3 is TGTGCCACCAGTGACAGGGGGCGCGCAGATACGCAGTATTTT.

The chain has TRBV5-1 and TRBJ2-1; 11 nucleotides match TRBD2. Germline CDR1 SGHRS, CDR2 YFSETQ. The CDR3 spans 17 residues. Unmatched junction bases numbered 14, after V lost 4 bases and J lost 8 bases. CDR3 sequence reads: CASSPGVAGGPRDEQFF. The CDR3 bases are TGCGCCAGCAGCCCCGGGGTAGCGGGGGGGCCGAGGGATGAGCAGTTCTTC.

The V gene is TRBV29-1, the J gene TRBJ2-7, with 14 nucleotides matching TRBD2. In germline, CDR1 is SQVTM, CDR2 ANQGSEA. This CDR3 is 17 amino acids long. J gave up 1 base and V 5 bases, and 10 bases lay outside the gene matches. CDR3 loop: CSVMPGLAGDGSYEQYF. The CDR3 DNA is TGCAGCGTTATGCCGGGACTAGCGGGAGATGGGTCCTACGAGCAGTACTTC.

The chain joins TRBV2 to TRBJ1-3; D is uncertain. The CDR3 consists of 14 residues. The V end was cut by 1 base, the J end by 2 bases, with 6 bases between. Per germline, CDR1 SNHLY and CDR2 FYNNEI. CDR3 DNA sequence: TGTGCCAGCAGTGAAGGGACTCCTGGAAACACCATATATTTT. Its protein is CASSEGTPGNTIYF.

This clone was observed a handful of times. The chain uses TRBV27 and TRBJ2-3, with 8 positions matching TRBD1. Germline loops: CDR1 MNHEY, CDR2 SMNVEV (reference sequence). The CDR3 contains 15 residues. V lost 5 bases and J lost 5; bases outside the gene matches: 9. CDR3 in DNA: TGTGCCAGCAGTGGTTTCAGGGGGCGGGTAGATACGCAGTATTTT. This codes for CASSGFRGRVDTQYF.

J is TRBJ1-3 and V is TRBV11-2; the D is unclear. The V end lost 5 bases, the J end lost 1 base, and 12 bases lay between the germline ends. The CDR3 covers 15 residues. The germline CDR1 and CDR2 sequences are SGHAT and FQNNGV. In nucleotides, the CDR3 is TGTGCCAGCAGCCGACAAGTTGCGTCTGGAAACACCATATATTTT. It encodes CASSRQVASGNTIYF. Based on the CDR3 plus reference TRBV11-2 and TRBJ1-3, the full variable domain is EAGVAQSPRYKIIEKRQSVAFWCNPISGHATLYWYQQILGQGPKLLIQFQNNGVVDDSQLPKDRFSAERLKGVDSTLKIQPAKLEDSAVYLCASSRQVASGNTIYFGEGSWLTVV.